The clone carrying this TCR beta chain came up a few times. Profiled with immunoSEQ multiplex PCR; TCRdb holds only in-frame clones, not every one. The data show 150,000 to 200,000 clones, about 77% seen once. With V trimmed by 5 bases and J by 1 base, 4 bases remained unmatched. Germline-derived CDR1 and CDR2 are SGHVS and FNYEAQ. The CDR3 consists of 17 residues. The sample belongs to a study of blood T cell repertoires in COVID-19. The chain employs TRBV7-6 and TRBJ2-2; 13 nucleotides agree with TRBD2. This TCR came from a woman aged 45-60 years with acute COVID-19. The sample comprised PBMCs or T cells enriched from blood (not recorded which). Here the CDR3 reads CASSVGLAGLNTGELFF. In DNA, the CDR3 is TGTGCCAGCAGCGTGGGACTAGCGGGACTGAACACCGGGGAGCTGTTTTTT.